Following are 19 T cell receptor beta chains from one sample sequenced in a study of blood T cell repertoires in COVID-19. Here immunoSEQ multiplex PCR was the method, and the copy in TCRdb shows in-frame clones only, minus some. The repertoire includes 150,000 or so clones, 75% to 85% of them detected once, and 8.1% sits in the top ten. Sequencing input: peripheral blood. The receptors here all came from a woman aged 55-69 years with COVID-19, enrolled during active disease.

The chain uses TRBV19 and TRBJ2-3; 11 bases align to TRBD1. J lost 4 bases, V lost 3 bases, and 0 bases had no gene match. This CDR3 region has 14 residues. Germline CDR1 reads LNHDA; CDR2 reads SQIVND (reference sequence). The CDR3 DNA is TGTGCCAGTAGTATGGGACAGGGGGCAGATACGCAGTATTTT. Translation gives CASSMGQGADTQYF.

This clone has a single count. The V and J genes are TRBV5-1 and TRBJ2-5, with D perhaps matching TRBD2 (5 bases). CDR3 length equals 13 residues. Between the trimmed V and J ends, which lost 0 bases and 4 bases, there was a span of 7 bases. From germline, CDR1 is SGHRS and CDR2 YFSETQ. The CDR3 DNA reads TGCGCCAGCAGCTTGGCAGGACTAGAGACCCAGTACTTC. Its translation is CASSLAGLETQYF.

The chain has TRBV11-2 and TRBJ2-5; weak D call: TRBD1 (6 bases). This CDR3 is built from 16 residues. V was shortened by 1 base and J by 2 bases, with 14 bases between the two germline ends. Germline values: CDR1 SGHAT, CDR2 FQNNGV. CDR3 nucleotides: TGTGCCAGCAGCTTAGCGCGGACAGCCCTACAAGAGACCCAGTACTTC. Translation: CASSLARTALQETQYF. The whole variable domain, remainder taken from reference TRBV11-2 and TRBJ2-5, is EAGVAQSPRYKIIEKRQSVAFWCNPISGHATLYWYQQILGQGPKLLIQFQNNGVVDDSQLPKDRFSAERLKGVDSTLKIQPAKLEDSAVYLCASSLARTALQETQYFGPGTRLLVL.

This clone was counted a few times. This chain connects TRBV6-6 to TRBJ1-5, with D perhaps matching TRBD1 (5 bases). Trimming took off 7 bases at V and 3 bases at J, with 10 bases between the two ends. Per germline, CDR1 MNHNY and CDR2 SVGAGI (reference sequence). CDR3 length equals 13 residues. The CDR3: CASTGIVNQPQHF. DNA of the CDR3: TGTGCCAGCACAGGGATCGTCAATCAGCCCCAGCATTTT.

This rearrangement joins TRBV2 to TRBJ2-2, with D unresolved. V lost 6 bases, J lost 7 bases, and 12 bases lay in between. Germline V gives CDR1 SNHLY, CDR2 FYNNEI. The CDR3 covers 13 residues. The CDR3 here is CASRTSTGGELFF. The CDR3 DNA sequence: TGTGCCAGCAGGACCTCAACGGGCGGGGAGCTGTTTTTT. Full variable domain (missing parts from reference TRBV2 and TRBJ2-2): EPEVTQTPSHQVTQMGQEVILRCVPISNHLYFYWYRQILGQKVEFLVSFYNNEISEKSEIFDDQFSVERPDGSNFTLKIRSTKLEDSAMYFCASRTSTGGELFFGEGSRLTVL.

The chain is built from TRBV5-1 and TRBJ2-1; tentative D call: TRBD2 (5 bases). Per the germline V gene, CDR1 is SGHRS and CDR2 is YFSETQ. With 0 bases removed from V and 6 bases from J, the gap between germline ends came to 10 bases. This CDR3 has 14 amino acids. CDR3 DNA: TGCGCCAGCAGCTTGGATGGAGGCCTCAATGAGCAGTTCTTC. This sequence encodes CASSLDGGLNEQFF.

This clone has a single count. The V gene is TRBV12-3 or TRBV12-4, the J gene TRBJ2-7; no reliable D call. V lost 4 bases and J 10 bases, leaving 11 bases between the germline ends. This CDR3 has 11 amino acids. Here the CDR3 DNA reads TGTGCCAGCAGTTCCTTCGAGGTTCAGTACTTC. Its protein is CASSSFEVQYF.

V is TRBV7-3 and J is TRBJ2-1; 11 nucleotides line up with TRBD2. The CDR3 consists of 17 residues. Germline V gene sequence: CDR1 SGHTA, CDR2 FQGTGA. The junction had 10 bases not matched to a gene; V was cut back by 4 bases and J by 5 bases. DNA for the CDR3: TGTGCCAGCAGCTCCGCTAGCGGGAGGATCGGCAACAATGAGCAGTTCTTC. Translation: CASSSASGRIGNNEQFF.

In DNA, the CDR3 is TGTGCCAGCTCACCGGGACAAGGGCCTGGTGGACAGTTCTTC. Translated, it gives CASSPGQGPGGQFF. The V call is TRBV18, the J call TRBJ2-1, with D possibly TRBD1 on 6 matching bases. Germline loops: CDR1 KGHSH, CDR2 LQKENI. The CDR3 extends over 14 amino acids. Trimming shortened V by 3 bases and J by 13 bases, and 19 bases separated the two germline ends.

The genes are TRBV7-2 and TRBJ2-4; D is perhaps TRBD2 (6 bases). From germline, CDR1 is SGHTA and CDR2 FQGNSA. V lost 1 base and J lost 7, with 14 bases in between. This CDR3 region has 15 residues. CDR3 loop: CASSLESSRGNIQYF. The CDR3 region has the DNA TGTGCCAGCAGCTTAGAGTCTTCCCGGGGGAACATTCAGTACTTC.

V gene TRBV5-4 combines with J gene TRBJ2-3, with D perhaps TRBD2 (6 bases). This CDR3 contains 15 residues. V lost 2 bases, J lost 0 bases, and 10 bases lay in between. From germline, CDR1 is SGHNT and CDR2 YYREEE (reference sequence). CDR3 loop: CASSFRTSSTDTQYF. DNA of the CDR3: TGTGCCAGCAGCTTTCGAACTAGCAGCACAGATACGCAGTATTTT.

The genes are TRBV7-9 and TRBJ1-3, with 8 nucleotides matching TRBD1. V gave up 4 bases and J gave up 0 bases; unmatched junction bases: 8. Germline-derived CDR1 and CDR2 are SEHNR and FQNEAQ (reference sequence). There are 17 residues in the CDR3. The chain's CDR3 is CASSSGQGTPSGNTIYF. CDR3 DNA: TGTGCCAGCAGCTCAGGACAGGGTACGCCCTCTGGAAACACCATATATTTT.

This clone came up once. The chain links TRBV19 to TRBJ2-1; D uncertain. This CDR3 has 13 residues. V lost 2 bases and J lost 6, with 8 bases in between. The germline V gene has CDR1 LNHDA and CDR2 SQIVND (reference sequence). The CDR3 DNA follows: TGTGCCAGTAGTATACCCCACGGCAATGAGCAGTTCTTC. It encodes CASSIPHGNEQFF.

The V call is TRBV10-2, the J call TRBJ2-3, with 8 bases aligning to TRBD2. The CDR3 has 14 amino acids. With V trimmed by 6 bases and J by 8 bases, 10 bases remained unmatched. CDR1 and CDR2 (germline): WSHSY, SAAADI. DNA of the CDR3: TGCGCCAGCAGGCCCCCAGCGGGGGCGAGTACGCAGTATTTT. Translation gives CASRPPAGASTQYF.

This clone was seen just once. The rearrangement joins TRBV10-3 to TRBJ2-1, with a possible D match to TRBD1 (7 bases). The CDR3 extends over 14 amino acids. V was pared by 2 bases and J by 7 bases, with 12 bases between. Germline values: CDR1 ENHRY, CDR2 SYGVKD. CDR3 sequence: CAISERGDSNEQFF. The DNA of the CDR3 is TGTGCCATCAGTGAGAGGGGGGACAGTAATGAGCAGTTCTTC.

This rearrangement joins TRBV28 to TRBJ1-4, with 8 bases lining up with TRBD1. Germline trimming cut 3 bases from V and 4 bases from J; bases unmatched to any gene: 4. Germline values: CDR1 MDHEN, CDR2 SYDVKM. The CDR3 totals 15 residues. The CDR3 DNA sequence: TGTGCCAGCAGTTTCTACAGGGGGGTTAATGAAAAACTGTTTTTT. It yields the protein CASSFYRGVNEKLFF.

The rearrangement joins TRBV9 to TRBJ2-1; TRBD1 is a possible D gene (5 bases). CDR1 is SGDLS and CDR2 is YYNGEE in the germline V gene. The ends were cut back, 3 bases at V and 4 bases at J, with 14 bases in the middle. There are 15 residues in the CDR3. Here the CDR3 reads CASSAQGDKYNEQFF. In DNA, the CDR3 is TGTGCCAGCAGCGCCCAGGGTGATAAGTACAATGAGCAGTTCTTC.

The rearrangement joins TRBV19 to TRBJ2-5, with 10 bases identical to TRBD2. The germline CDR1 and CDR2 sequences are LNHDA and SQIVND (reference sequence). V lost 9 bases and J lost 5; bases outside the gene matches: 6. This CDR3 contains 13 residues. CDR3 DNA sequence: TGTGCCAGCGCCCAGCGGGAGGGGGAGACCCAGTACTTC. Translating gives CASAQREGETQYF.

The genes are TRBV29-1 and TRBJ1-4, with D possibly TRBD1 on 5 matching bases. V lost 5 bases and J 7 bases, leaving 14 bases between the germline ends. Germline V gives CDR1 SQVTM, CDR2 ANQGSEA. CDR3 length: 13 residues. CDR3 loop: CSVYRLRGEKLFF. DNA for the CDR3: TGCAGCGTTTACCGGCTAAGGGGTGAAAAACTGTTTTTT.